The 27 T cell receptor beta chains in this list originate from one sample, sequenced in a study of CD8 T cells in ankylosing spondylitis. TCRdb reprocessed the 5' RACE reads with MiXCR, giving one entry per CDR3 protein. The sample carries about 390,000 distinct CDR3 sequences, 20% to 25% recorded once. The antigens of these receptors remain unknown. Notes on the study in general: Among TCR beta sequences, a motif of several highly homologous variants appeared characteristic of ankylosing spondylitis blood.

The sequenced sample consisted of blood, either unsorted or a sorted T cell fraction (not recorded which). The origin of the receptors is a male donor with ankylosing spondylitis.

The rearrangement uses TRBV27 and TRBJ1-5; 11 positions agree with TRBD1. CDR1 is MNHEY, CDR2 SMNVEV, per germline (reference sequence). The CDR3 is 16 amino acids. The junction had 9 bases not matched to a gene; V was cut back by 5 bases and J by 6 bases. The CDR3 region is CASSRRAGTGGQPQHF. Here the CDR3 DNA reads TGTGCCAGCAGTCGAAGAGCCGGGACAGGGGGTCAGCCCCAGCATTTT.

The chain has TRBV21-1 and TRBJ2-7; the D call in the table, TRBD2, was not verified against the DNA. TRBV21-1 is a documented pseudogene. The CDR3 runs to 13 residues. The CDR3 nucleotides are TGTGCCAAGTGGCTCGGACTAGGGCGCGAGCAGTACTTC. Residues: CAKWLGLGREQYF.

The V gene is TRBV11-2, the J gene TRBJ2-2; 10 bases line up with TRBD2. The CDR3 is 20 amino acids. Germline V lookup: CDR1 SGHAT, CDR2 FQNNGV. V shed 0 bases, J shed 5 bases, and the junction held 15 bases outside the gene matches. The CDR3 DNA reads as TGTGCCAGCAGCTTAGATGGGTTTGACGGCGCTAGCGGGAGAACCGGGGAGCTGTTTTTT. This gives the protein CASSLDGFDGASGRTGELFF.

This clonotype was recorded a few times. This sequence joins TRBV7-9 and TRBJ2-3; 9 nucleotides match TRBD2. CDR1 and CDR2 from the germline V gene are SEHNR and FQNEAQ (reference sequence). The V and J ends lost 3 bases and 2 bases, in that order; junction bases with no gene match: 6. The CDR3 is made up of 16 amino acids. The chain's CDR3 is CASSLSLAGTTDTQYF. In DNA form, the CDR3 reads TGTGCCAGCAGCTTGAGCCTAGCGGGGACCACAGATACGCAGTATTTT.

This clonotype has only a few counts. The chain employs TRBV11-1 and TRBJ2-1; D ambiguous. The CDR3 is 13 residues long. CDR1 SGHAT and CDR2 FQDESV come from the germline V gene (reference sequence). Trimming shortened V by 7 bases and J by 8 bases, and 15 bases separated the two germline ends. The CDR3 DNA reads TGTGCCAGCAATCTACACAGTTGGGATGAGCAGTTCTTC. Its translation: CASNLHSWDEQFF.

This chain links TRBV6-1 with TRBJ2-1, with D tentatively TRBD2 (7 bases). Trimming cost V 5 bases and J 3 bases, with 17 bases left between them. Per the germline V gene, CDR1 is MNHNS and CDR2 is SASEGT. This CDR3 contains 16 residues. CDR3 residues: CASSPPGGGGYNEQFF. The CDR3 DNA follows: TGTGCCAGCAGTCCGCCGGGGGGCGGGGGCTACAATGAGCAGTTCTTC.

The chain has TRBV29-1 and TRBJ2-3; 9 nucleotides align to TRBD1. The CDR3 contains 15 residues. Germline V gene lookup returns CDR1 SQVTM and CDR2 ANQGSEA. V shed 4 bases, J shed 4 bases, and the junction held 9 bases outside the gene matches. The CDR3 reads CSVGTRDRVSDTQYF. CDR3 in DNA: TGCAGCGTTGGAACCCGGGACAGGGTTTCAGATACGCAGTATTTT.

The chain combines TRBV7-9 with TRBJ1-5; D might be TRBD1 (6 bases). Germline CDR1 reads SEHNR; CDR2 reads FQNEAQ (reference sequence). The CDR3 is 12 residues long. The V and J ends lost 10 bases and 6 bases respectively, with 13 bases between them. For the CDR3, the DNA is TGTGCCATAGGGGGAGGCCGTCAGCCCCAGCATTTT. As protein: CAIGGGRQPQHF.

V gene TRBV6-1 combines with J gene TRBJ2-6; 15 bases are a match to TRBD2. The CDR3 has 19 amino acids. Germline assignment: CDR1 MNHNS and CDR2 SASEGT. V shed 4 bases and J 3 bases; nucleotides not matched to a gene: 7. The CDR3 reads CASSVYGLAGGYGANVLTF. CDR3 DNA: TGTGCCAGCAGTGTTTATGGACTAGCGGGAGGGTATGGGGCCAACGTCCTGACTTTC.

This clonotype was counted at least ten times. The gene calls are TRBV12-3 or TRBV12-4 and TRBJ2-3, with 9 bases matching TRBD2. The CDR3 has 15 residues. V lost 4 bases, J lost 1 base, and 3 bases stayed unmatched. The CDR3 sequence is CASSSSGMGTDTQYF. CDR3 nucleotides: TGTGCCAGCAGTTCTAGCGGGATGGGCACAGATACGCAGTATTTT.

This chain connects TRBV20-1 to TRBJ2-1, with TRBD2 as a possible D gene (6 bases). V was cut by 3 bases and J by 7 bases, with 16 bases left in between. Germline assignment: CDR1 DFQATT and CDR2 SNEGSKA (reference sequence). The CDR3 totals 14 residues. The CDR3 coding sequence is TGCAGTGCTAGCGACGCCGGGACTCGAAATGAGCAGTTCTTC. This gives the protein CSASDAGTRNEQFF.

This clonotype was found a few times. This chain connects TRBV18 to TRBJ2-7; no reliable D call. Germline V CDR1 and CDR2: KGHSH, LQKENI. Trimming pared 0 bases from V and 6 bases from J, leaving 9 bases between. The CDR3 has 13 residues. The CDR3 DNA sequence: TGTGCCAGCTCACCACCCGTGGTAACCGAGCAGTACTTC. Its protein product is CASSPPVVTEQYF. The full variable domain, its missing parts supplied by reference TRBV18 and TRBJ2-7, is NAGVMQNPRHLVRRRGQEARLRCSPMKGHSHVYWYRQLPEEGLKFMVYLQKENIIDESGMPKERFSAEFPKEGPSILRIQQVVRGDSAAYFCASSPPVVTEQYFGPGTRLTVT.

The genes are TRBV7-8 and TRBJ1-1, with D hard to call. The V gene lost 0 bases and the J gene lost 1 base, with 6 bases spanning the gap. Germline V gene lookup returns CDR1 SGHVS and CDR2 FQNEAQ. The CDR3 loop spans 14 amino acids. This CDR3 is CASSLAAANTEAFF. CDR3 bases: TGTGCCAGCAGCTTAGCGGCGGCGAACACTGAAGCTTTCTTT.

J is TRBJ2-1 and V is TRBV9; 8 nucleotides align to TRBD2. Germline V gene sequence: CDR1 SGDLS, CDR2 YYNGEE. The CDR3 consists of 13 residues. Trimming at V came to 5 bases and at J to 10 bases, leaving 8 bases not matched to a gene. The CDR3 region has the DNA TGTGCCAGCAGTCTCAGCGGGAGTCTCGAGCAGTTCTTC. Residues: CASSLSGSLEQFF.

The chain joins TRBV3-1 to TRBJ2-3, with 9 bases fitting TRBD2. Germline V gene data show CDR1 as LGHDT and CDR2 as YNNKEL (reference sequence). CDR3 size: 16 residues. Unmatched junction bases numbered 2, after V lost 1 base and J lost 0 bases. This chain's CDR3 is CASSQATSGSTDTQYF. CDR3 DNA: TGTGCCAGCAGCCAAGCGACTAGCGGCAGCACAGATACGCAGTATTTT.

This clonotype occurred a few times. The chain has TRBV10-3 and TRBJ2-1; TRBD2 agrees at 7 bases. Germline V lookup: CDR1 ENHRY, CDR2 SYGVKD. The CDR3 extends over 15 amino acids. V shed 7 bases, J shed 0 bases, and the junction held 6 bases outside the gene matches. The CDR3 is CAITPASGSYNEQFF. As DNA, the CDR3 is TGTGCCATCACCCCGGCTAGCGGCTCCTACAATGAGCAGTTCTTC.

The chain joins TRBV20-1 to TRBJ2-5, with 16 bases matching TRBD2. This CDR3 has 17 amino acids. Germline V gene data show CDR1 as DFQATT and CDR2 as SNEGSKA (reference sequence). V lost 6 bases and J lost 0; bases outside the gene matches: 7. The CDR3 region has the DNA TGCAGTGCCCCCGGGACTAGCGGGAGGGCATACCAAGAGACCCAGTACTTC. Its protein product is CSAPGTSGRAYQETQYF.

The chain links TRBV15 to TRBJ2-7; D is ambiguous. V was clipped by 0 bases and J by 0 bases, with 9 bases between them. The CDR3 sequence is 15 residues long. Per germline, CDR1 LNHNV and CDR2 YYDKDF (reference sequence). CDR3 DNA: TGTGCCACCAGCAGAGAGGTACATCCCTCCTACGAGCAGTACTTC. Its translation is CATSREVHPSYEQYF.

This clonotype came up a few times. The J gene is TRBJ2-7, the V gene TRBV20-1; D ambiguous. V was cut by 3 bases and J by 3 bases, with 9 bases left in between. The CDR3 loop spans 12 amino acids. Germline CDR1 is DFQATT and CDR2 is SNEGSKA (reference sequence). CDR3 in amino acids: CSARGPYYEQYF. The CDR3 DNA reads TGCAGTGCTAGGGGCCCGTACTACGAGCAGTACTTC.

V gene TRBV6-5 combines with J gene TRBJ2-7; 10 nucleotides line up with TRBD1. The CDR3 length is 16 residues. Germline CDR1 MNHEY, CDR2 SVGAGI. The V and J ends lost 4 bases and 5 bases, in that order; junction bases with no gene match: 11. The chain's CDR3 is CASSSDRTGGHHEQYF. CDR3 nucleotide sequence: TGTGCCAGCAGTTCGGATAGGACAGGGGGGCATCACGAGCAGTACTTC.

Notes on this clonotype: A read error is possible here, since a much larger clone lies one base away. The chain has TRBV12-3 or TRBV12-4 and TRBJ2-3, with D possibly being TRBD1 (5 bases). The CDR3 runs to 12 residues. The DNA for the CDR3 is TGTGTCAGCAGGACAACCACAGATACGCAGTATTTT. This encodes CVSRTTTDTQYF.

The V and J genes are TRBV24-1 and TRBJ2-1; 7 positions match TRBD2. Germline CDR1 and CDR2: KGHDR and SFDVKD. Unmatched junction bases numbered 10, after V lost 4 bases and J lost 5 bases. The CDR3 runs to 16 residues. The CDR3 DNA follows: TGTGCCACCAGTGACTCACGGGGGGTGTCAGACAATGAGCAGTTCTTC. It translates to CATSDSRGVSDNEQFF.

The chain uses TRBV29-1 and TRBJ1-1, with D maybe TRBD1 (6 bases). Deletions cut 7 bases from V and 1 base from J, with 13 bases between. The CDR3 length is 13 residues. Germline CDR1 and CDR2: SQVTM and ANQGSEA. The CDR3 loop is CSGYRQENTEAFF. The CDR3 DNA reads as TGCAGCGGCTATAGACAGGAGAACACTGAAGCTTTCTTT.

The V gene is TRBV6-5, the J gene TRBJ2-3, with a weak D call TRBD1 (6 bases). The CDR3 is 15 residues long. Germline-derived CDR1 and CDR2 are MNHEY and SVGAGI. The V gene lost 4 bases and the J gene lost 2 bases, with 13 bases spanning the gap. CDR3 sequence reads: CASSSTGTPTDTQYF. The DNA for the CDR3 is TGTGCCAGCAGTTCTACCGGGACACCCACAGATACGCAGTATTTT.

This clonotype came up a few times. V usage is TRBV30 and J usage is TRBJ2-2; either TRBD1 or TRBD2 may fit D (5 bases each). The CDR3 runs 16 residues. Germline CDR1 is GTSNPN and CDR2 is SVGIG (reference sequence). Trimming pared 6 bases from V and 4 bases from J, leaving 21 bases between. Here the CDR3 reads CACPTPTAAPTGELFF. CDR3 nucleotide sequence: TGTGCCTGCCCAACCCCGACAGCGGCACCCACCGGGGAGCTGTTTTTT.

The CDR3: CASSLLAGFHEQFF. The CDR3 DNA reads as TGTGCCAGCAGCTTACTAGCAGGGTTCCATGAGCAGTTCTTC. This chain links TRBV7-9 with TRBJ2-1; D possibly uses TRBD1 or TRBD2 (5 bases each). V lost 2 bases and J 8 bases, leaving 13 bases between the germline ends. This CDR3 is built from 14 residues. Germline CDR1 is SEHNR and CDR2 is FQNEAQ (reference sequence).

This clonotype was recorded a few times. The chain couples TRBV25-1 to TRBJ1-5; D is undetermined. The CDR3 length is 14 residues. Trimming removed 4 bases from V and 1 base from J, with 8 bases in between. Germline CDR1 and CDR2: MGHDK and SYGVNS. The CDR3 DNA sequence: TGTGCCAGCAGTGGACCATGGAGCAATCAGCCCCAGCATTTT. Its translation: CASSGPWSNQPQHF.